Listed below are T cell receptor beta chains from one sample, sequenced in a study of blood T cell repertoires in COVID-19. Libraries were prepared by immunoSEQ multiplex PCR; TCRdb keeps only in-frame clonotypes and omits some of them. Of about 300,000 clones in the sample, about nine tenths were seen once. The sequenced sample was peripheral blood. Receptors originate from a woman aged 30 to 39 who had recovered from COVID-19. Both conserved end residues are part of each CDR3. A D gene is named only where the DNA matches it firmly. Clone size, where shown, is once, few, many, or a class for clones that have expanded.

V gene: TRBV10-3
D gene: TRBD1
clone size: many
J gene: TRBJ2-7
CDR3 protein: CAISHGQGPGEQYF
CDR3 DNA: TGTGCCATCAGCCACGGACAGGGGCCGGGCGAGCAGTACTTC

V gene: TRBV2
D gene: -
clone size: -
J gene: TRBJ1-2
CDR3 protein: CASSVQGVSGYTF
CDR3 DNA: TGTGCCAGCAGTGTACAGGGAGTAAGCGGCTACACCTTC

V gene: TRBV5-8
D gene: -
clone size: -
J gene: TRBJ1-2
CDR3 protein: CASRFQGWGYTF
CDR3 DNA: TGTGCCAGCAGGTTCCAGGGGTGGGGCTACACCTTC

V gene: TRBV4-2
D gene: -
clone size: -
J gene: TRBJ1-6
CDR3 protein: CASSPQGSRSSYNSPLHF
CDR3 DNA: TGTGCCAGCAGCCCTCAAGGCAGTCGGAGCTCCTATAATTCACCCCTCCACTTT

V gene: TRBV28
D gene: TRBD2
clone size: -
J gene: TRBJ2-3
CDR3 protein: CASRGGGAPRDTQYF
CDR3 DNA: TGTGCCAGCCGGGGCGGGGGGGCCCCAAGGGATACGCAGTATTTT

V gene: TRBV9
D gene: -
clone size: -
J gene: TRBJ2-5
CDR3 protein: CASSVAGGLQETQYF
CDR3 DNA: TGTGCCAGCAGCGTAGCGGGGGGCCTTCAAGAGACCCAGTACTTC

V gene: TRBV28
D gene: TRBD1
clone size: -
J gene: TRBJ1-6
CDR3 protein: CASRPLLTRQGGYSPLHF
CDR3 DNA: TGTGCCAGCAGACCCCTTCTGACTCGACAGGGAGGTTATTCACCCCTCCACTTT

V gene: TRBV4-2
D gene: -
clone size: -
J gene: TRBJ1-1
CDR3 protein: CASSQDRVWTEAFF
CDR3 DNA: TGTGCCAGCAGCCAAGACAGGGTTTGGACTGAAGCTTTCTTT

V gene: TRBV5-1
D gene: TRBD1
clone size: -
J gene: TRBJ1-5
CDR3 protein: CASSSGTASNQPQHF
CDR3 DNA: TGCGCCAGCAGCTCCGGGACAGCTAGCAATCAGCCCCAGCATTTT

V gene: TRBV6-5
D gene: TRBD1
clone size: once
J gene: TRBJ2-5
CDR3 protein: CASTLTGGETQYF
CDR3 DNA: TGTGCCAGCACCTTGACAGGGGGAGAGACCCAGTACTTC

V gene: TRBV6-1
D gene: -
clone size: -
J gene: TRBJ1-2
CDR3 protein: CASSEWRDSYGYTF
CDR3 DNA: TGTGCCAGCAGTGAATGGAGGGATAGCTATGGCTACACCTTC

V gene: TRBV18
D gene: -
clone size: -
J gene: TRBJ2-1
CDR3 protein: CASSPRGSSYNEQFF
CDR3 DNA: TGTGCCAGCTCACCGCGGGGCAGCTCCTACAATGAGCAGTTCTTC

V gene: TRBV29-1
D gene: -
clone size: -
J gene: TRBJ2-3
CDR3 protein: CSAPPGTSTDTQYF
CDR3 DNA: TGCAGCGCCCCCCCCGGTACTAGCACAGATACGCAGTATTTT

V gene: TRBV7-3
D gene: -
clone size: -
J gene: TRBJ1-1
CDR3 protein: CASSSGPGTEAFF
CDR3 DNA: TGTGCCAGCAGCTCAGGACCGGGGACTGAAGCTTTCTTT

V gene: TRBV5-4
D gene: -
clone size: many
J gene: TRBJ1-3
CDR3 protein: CASSSGRTRSGNTIYF
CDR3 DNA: TGTGCCAGCAGCTCTGGACGGACTCGCTCTGGAAACACCATATATTTT

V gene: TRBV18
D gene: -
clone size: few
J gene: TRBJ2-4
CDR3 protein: CASSLETSRNIQYF
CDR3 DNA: TGTGCCAGCTCACTAGAGACAAGCCGGAACATTCAGTACTTC

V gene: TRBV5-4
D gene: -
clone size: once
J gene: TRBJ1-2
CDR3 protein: CASSLGPEINYGYTF
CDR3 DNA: TGTGCCAGCAGCTTGGGGCCCGAAATTAACTATGGCTACACCTTC

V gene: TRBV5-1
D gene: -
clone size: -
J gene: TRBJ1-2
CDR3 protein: CASSLGAPTPPGYTF
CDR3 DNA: TGCGCCAGCAGCTTGGGTGCGCCGACTCCTCCTGGCTACACCTTC

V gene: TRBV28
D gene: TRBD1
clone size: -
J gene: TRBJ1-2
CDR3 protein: CASSLRGGTGFNF
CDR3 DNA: TGTGCCAGCAGTTTACGGGGCGGGACAGGGTTCAACTTC

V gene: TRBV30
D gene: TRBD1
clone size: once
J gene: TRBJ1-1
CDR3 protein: CAWSRTGRFTEAFF
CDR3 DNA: TGTGCCTGGAGTCGGACAGGGAGGTTTACTGAAGCTTTCTTT

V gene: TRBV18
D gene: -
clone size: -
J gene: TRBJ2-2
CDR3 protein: CASSPRPGGGPTGELFF
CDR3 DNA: TGTGCCAGCTCACCCCGCCCCGGTGGAGGACCCACCGGGGAGCTGTTTTTT

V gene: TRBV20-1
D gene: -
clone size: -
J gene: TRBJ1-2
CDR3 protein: CSASRRGYGYTF
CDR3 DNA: TGCAGTGCTAGTCGAAGGGGTTATGGCTACACCTTC

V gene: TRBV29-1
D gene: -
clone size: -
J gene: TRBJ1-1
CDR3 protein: CAWGSMNTEAFF
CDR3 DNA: TGCGCGTGGGGCAGTATGAACACTGAAGCTTTCTTT